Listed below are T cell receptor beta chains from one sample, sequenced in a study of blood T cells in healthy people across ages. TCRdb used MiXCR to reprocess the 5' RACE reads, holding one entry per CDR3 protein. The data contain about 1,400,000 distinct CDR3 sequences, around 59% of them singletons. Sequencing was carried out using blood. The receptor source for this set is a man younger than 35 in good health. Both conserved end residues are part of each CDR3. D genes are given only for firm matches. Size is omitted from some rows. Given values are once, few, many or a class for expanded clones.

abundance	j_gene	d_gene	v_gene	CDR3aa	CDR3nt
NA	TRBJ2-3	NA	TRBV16	CASSDPQRFDTQYF	TGTGCCAGCAGCGATCCCCAGAGGTTTGATACGCAGTATTTT
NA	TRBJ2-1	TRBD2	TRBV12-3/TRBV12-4	CASSLGVLAGPNEQFF	TGTGCCAGCAGTTTAGGTGTCCTAGCGGGACCCAATGAGCAGTTCTTC
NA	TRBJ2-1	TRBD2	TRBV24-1	CATSDRRTSGRIYNEQFF	TGTGCCACCAGTGATAGGAGGACTAGCGGTAGGATTTACAATGAGCAGTTCTTC
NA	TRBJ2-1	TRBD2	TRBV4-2	CASSRTSVHEQFF	TGTGCCAGCAGCAGGACTAGCGTCCATGAGCAGTTCTTC
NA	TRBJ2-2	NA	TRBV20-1	CSATEGGSPSGELFF	TGCAGTGCCACCGAGGGAGGATCCCCATCCGGGGAGCTGTTTTTT
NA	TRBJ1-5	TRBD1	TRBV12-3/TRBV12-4	CASSKQGFRNQPQHF	TGTGCCAGCAGTAAACAGGGGTTCCGCAATCAGCCCCAGCATTTT
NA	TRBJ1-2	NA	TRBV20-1	CSARTASPGTNGCTF	TGCAGTGCTCGGACAGCATCTCCTGGGACAAATGGCTGCACCTTC
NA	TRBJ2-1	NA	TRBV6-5	CASSDVRSNEQFF	TGTGCCAGCAGTGACGTACGGTCCAATGAGCAGTTCTTC
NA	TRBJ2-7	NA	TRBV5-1	CASSLPRGDEQYF	TGCGCCAGCAGCCTCCCGAGAGGGGACGAGCAGTACTTC
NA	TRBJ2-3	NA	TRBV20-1	CSARDKAGYTDTQYF	TGCAGTGCTAGAGATAAGGCGGGGTACACAGATACGCAGTATTTT
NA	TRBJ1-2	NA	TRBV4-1	CATSDSLYGYTF	TGCGCCACCTCGGACAGCCTCTATGGCTACACCTTC
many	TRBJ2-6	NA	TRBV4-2	CASSQDGSGANVLTF	TGTGCCAGCAGCCAAGACGGGTCTGGGGCCAACGTCCTGACTTTC
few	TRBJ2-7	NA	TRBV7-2	CASSPWDRDEQYF	TGTGCCAGCAGCCCGTGGGATAGGGACGAGCAGTACTTC
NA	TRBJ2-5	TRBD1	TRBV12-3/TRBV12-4	CASSSLTGPETQYF	TGTGCCAGCAGCTCGTTGACAGGGCCAGAGACCCAGTACTTC
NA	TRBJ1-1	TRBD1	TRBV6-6	CASSYQGQGATEAFF	TGTGCCAGCAGTTACCAGGGACAGGGGGCGACTGAAGCTTTCTTT
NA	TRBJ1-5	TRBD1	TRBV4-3	CASSQVRGGDQPQHF	TGCGCCAGCAGCCAAGTGCGAGGGGGCGATCAGCCCCAGCATTTT
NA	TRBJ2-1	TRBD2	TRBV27	CASTTSGFYNEQFF	TGTGCCAGCACAACTAGCGGGTTTTACAATGAGCAGTTCTTC
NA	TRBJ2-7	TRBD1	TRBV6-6	CASRDRGILDEQYF	TGTGCCAGCAGGGACAGGGGAATTTTGGACGAGCAGTACTTC
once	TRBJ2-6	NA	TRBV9	CASSEPPLLAGGANVLTF	TGTGCCAGCAGCGAGCCGCCCCTCTTGGCAGGAGGGGCCAACGTCCTGACTTTC
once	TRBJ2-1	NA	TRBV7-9	CASSQGLGVYNEQFF	TGTGCCAGCAGCCAGGGCCTAGGGGTTTACAATGAGCAGTTCTTC
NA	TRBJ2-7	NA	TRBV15	CATSLRDIPSYEQYF	TGTGCCACCAGCCTCAGGGACATCCCCTCCTACGAGCAGTACTTC
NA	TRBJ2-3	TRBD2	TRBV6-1	CASRGSIAGATDTQYF	TGTGCCAGCAGAGGTTCGATAGCGGGGGCCACAGATACGCAGTATTTT
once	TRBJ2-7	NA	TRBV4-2	CASSQGTGLLYEQYF	TGTGCCAGCAGCCAAGGGACGGGTCTACTATACGAGCAGTACTTC
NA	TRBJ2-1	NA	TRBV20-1	CSLPRSSYNEQFF	TGCAGTCTACCCAGGAGCTCCTACAATGAGCAGTTCTTC
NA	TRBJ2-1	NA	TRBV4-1	CASSLLPGHWDEQFF	TGCGCCAGCAGCCTACTACCGGGACACTGGGATGAGCAGTTCTTC
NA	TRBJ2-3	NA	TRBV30	CAWSVGQLTDTQYF	TGTGCCTGGAGTGTAGGGCAGCTCACAGATACGCAGTATTTT
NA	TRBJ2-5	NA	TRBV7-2	CASSLDPRQGDGGAETQYF	TGTGCCAGCAGCTTAGACCCTAGGCAGGGTGATGGGGGAGCAGAGACCCAGTACTTC
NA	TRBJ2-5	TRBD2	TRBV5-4	CASSPLAGGGKTQYF	TGTGCCAGCAGCCCTCTAGCGGGGGGCGGGAAGACCCAGTACTTC
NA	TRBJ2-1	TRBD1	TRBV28	CASSFLWGTGIHNEQFF	TGTGCCAGCAGTTTTTTGTGGGGGACAGGGATCCACAATGAGCAGTTCTTC
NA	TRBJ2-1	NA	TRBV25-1	CASSASYGSREQFF	TGTGCCAGCAGTGCCTCCTATGGGTCGCGGGAGCAGTTCTTC
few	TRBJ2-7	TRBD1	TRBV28	CASSFRTLGQAYEQYF	TGTGCCAGCAGTTTTCGGACATTGGGACAGGCGTACGAGCAGTACTTC
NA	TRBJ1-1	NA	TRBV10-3	CAIREDILKSEAFF	TGTGCCATCAGAGAGGACATCTTAAAGAGTGAAGCTTTCTTT
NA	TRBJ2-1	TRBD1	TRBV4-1	CASSQGVPGQGVHEQFF	TGCGCCAGCAGCCAAGGAGTTCCGGGACAGGGTGTCCATGAGCAGTTCTTC
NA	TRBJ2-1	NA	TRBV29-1	CSVDVGGQGRNEQFF	TGCAGCGTTGATGTGGGGGGGCAGGGTAGGAATGAGCAGTTCTTC
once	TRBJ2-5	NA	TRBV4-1	CAGSQDLGFQETQYF	TGCGCCGGCAGCCAAGACCTGGGGTTCCAAGAGACCCAGTACTTC
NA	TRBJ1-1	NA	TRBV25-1	CASRDFAGRNTEAFF	TGTGCCAGCAGGGATTTCGCAGGGAGGAACACTGAAGCTTTCTTT
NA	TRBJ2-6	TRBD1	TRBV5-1	CASSLVRGPGANVLTF	TGCGCCAGCAGCTTGGTAAGGGGGCCCGGGGCCAACGTCCTGACTTTC
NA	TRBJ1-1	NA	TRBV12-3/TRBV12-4	CASSFSSGTEAFF	TGTGCCAGCAGTTTCTCTAGTGGAACTGAAGCTTTCTTT
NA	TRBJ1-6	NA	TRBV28	CASSLWRGIDNSPLHF	TGTGCCAGCAGTTTGTGGAGAGGTATTGATAATTCACCCCTCCACTTT
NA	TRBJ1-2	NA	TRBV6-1	CATPKEISGGYTF	TGTGCCACCCCCAAGGAGATTTCAGGTGGCTACACCTTC